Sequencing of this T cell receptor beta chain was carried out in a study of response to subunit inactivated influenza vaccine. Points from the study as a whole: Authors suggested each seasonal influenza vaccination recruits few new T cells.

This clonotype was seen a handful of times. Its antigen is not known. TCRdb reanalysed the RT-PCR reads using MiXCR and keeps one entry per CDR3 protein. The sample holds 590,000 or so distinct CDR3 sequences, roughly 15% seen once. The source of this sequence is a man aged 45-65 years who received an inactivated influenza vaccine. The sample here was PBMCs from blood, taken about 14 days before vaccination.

CDR3 sequence: CRIPSGSRGETQYF. For the CDR3, the DNA is TGCAGAATCCCTTCAGGGTCGAGGGGGGAGACCCAGTACTTC. The V gene is TRBV20-1, the J gene TRBJ2-5; weak D call: TRBD1 (6 bases). This CDR3 comprises 14 residues. Per the germline V gene, CDR1 is DFQATT and CDR2 is SNEGSKA (reference sequence).